The 29 T cell receptor beta chains listed next were all sequenced from one sample in a study of metastatic and nonmetastatic thyroid tumors. TCRdb redid the clone calls on the PCR reads using MiXCR. The sample lists about 69,000 clones, around 14% occurring once. Patients had received no treatment of any kind before thyroid surgery. The specimen sequenced was blood. The receptors stem from a male donor with papillary thyroid cancer or a benign thyroid nodule (not recorded which). Some clones in this sample may be carry-over from other donors' samples.

To note about this clone: Since a much larger clone is just one base distant, this may be a read error. V usage is TRBV15 and J usage is TRBJ1-1; D unclear. Germline loops: CDR1 LNHNV, CDR2 YYDKDF (reference sequence). V was shortened by 5 bases and J by 7 bases, with 14 bases between the two germline ends. The CDR3 totals 13 residues. CDR3 amino acids: CATSGNFYIEAFF. In DNA form, the CDR3 reads TGTGCCACCAGCGGAAACTTCTACATTGAAGCTTTCTTT. Using reference TRBV15 and TRBJ1-1 for the parts outside the CDR3, the full variable domain is DAMVIQNPRYQVTQFGKPVTLSCSQTLNHNVMYWYQQKSSQAPKLLFHYYDKDFNNEADTPDNFQSRRPNTSFCFLDIRSPGLGDTAMYLCATSGNFYIEAFFGQGTRLTVV.

This clone was counted ten times or more. This chain connects TRBV20-1 to TRBJ2-2; tentatively, D is TRBD1 (7 bases). Trimming shortened V by 0 bases and J by 1 base, and 12 bases separated the two germline ends. Germline V lookup: CDR1 DFQATT, CDR2 SNEGSKA (reference sequence). This CDR3 contains 16 residues. The chain's CDR3 is CSARDRRGRNTGELFF. In DNA, the CDR3 is TGCAGTGCTAGAGATAGGAGGGGGCGGAACACCGGGGAGCTGTTTTTT.

This clone was observed a few times. The germline gene is not matched at one end of the junction; a read error may be the cause. The gene calls are TRBV6-6 and TRBJ1-2; D unclear. This CDR3 spans 15 amino acids. Per the germline V gene, CDR1 is MNHNY and CDR2 is SVGAGI (reference sequence). The CDR3 reads CASSYSADEGYGHNF. For the CDR3, the DNA is TGTGCCAGCAGTTACTCGGCAGATGAGGGCTATGGCCACAACTTC.

This clone was counted ten times or more. The V call is TRBV19, the J call TRBJ1-1; no clear D. Germline V gives CDR1 LNHDA, CDR2 SQIVND (reference sequence). V was cut by 8 bases and J by 4 bases, with 14 bases left in between. The CDR3 is made up of 13 amino acids. The CDR3 reads CASFTEDVTEAFF. The CDR3 region has the DNA TGTGCCAGTTTCACGGAGGATGTCACTGAAGCTTTCTTT.

Worth noting for this clone: A much bigger clone sits one base away, suggesting this may be a read error. The chain couples TRBV11-2 to TRBJ2-4; either TRBD1 or TRBD2 may fit D (5 bases each). This CDR3 region has 13 residues. Germline loops: CDR1 SGHAT, CDR2 FQNNGV. This chain's CDR3 is CASSFLTADIKYF. The DNA for the CDR3 is TGTGCCAGCAGCTTTCTGACAGCGGACATTAAGTACTTC.

A word on this clone: At one end, the junction sequence differs from germline, possibly due to a read error. V usage is TRBV6-2 or TRBV6-3 and J usage is TRBJ2-5; D tentatively fits TRBD1 or TRBD2 (5 bases each). The CDR3 runs 16 residues. CDR1 and CDR2 from the germline V gene are MNHEY and SVGEGT. CDR3 loop: CAGSYSRGLTQETQYF. Written as DNA, the CDR3 is TGTGCCGGCAGTTACTCGAGGGGCCTAACCCAAGAGACCCAGTACTTC.

V gene TRBV28 combines with J gene TRBJ2-1; D might be TRBD2 (5 bases). The germline V gene encodes CDR1 MDHEN and CDR2 SYDVKM. V was pared by 1 base and J by 1 base, with 14 bases between. This CDR3 has 17 amino acids. CDR3 protein: CASSLYREPRSYNEQFF. In DNA, the CDR3 is TGTGCCAGCAGTTTATATCGGGAACCAAGATCCTACAATGAGCAGTTCTTC.

This clone was found a few times. Since a much larger clone is just one base distant, this may be a read error. Other DNA variants within this sample encode the same CDR3. CDR3 coding DNA: TGCAGTGCTAGAGACTCGCTCGGGGAAGGTTACAATGAGCAGTTCTTC. Translation gives CSARDSLGEGYNEQFF. The chain uses TRBV20-1 and TRBJ2-1, with a weak D call TRBD2 (5 bases). This CDR3 spans 16 amino acids. Trimming removed 0 bases from V and 4 bases from J, with 16 bases in between. The germline V gene encodes CDR1 DFQATT and CDR2 SNEGSKA (reference sequence).

This clone was counted at least ten times. CDR3 sequence reads: CASSPAGTLAVPYNEQFF. CDR3 in DNA: TGTGCCAGCAGTCCCGCCGGCACTCTAGCGGTCCCCTACAATGAGCAGTTCTTC. V gene TRBV27 combines with J gene TRBJ2-1; 7 bases fit TRBD2. Germline values: CDR1 MNHEY, CDR2 SMNVEV (reference sequence). This CDR3 has 18 amino acids. Germline trimming cut 5 bases from V and 2 bases from J; bases unmatched to any gene: 15.

This clone turned up a few times. This may come from a read error, since a much larger clone is one base off. This chain connects TRBV11-2 to TRBJ2-2, with 11 bases identical to TRBD2. The CDR3 contains 17 residues. Germline CDR1 reads SGHAT; CDR2 reads FQNNGV. The chain's CDR3 is CASSLDLETSGIGGLLF. The CDR3 region has the DNA TGTGCCAGCAGCTTAGACCTCGAGACTAGCGGGATTGGAGGGCTGCTTTTT.

This clone came up many times. The chain couples TRBV28 to TRBJ1-3; D uncertain. The CDR3 spans 15 residues. V was pared by 3 bases and J by 1 base, with 10 bases between. The germline V gene has CDR1 MDHEN and CDR2 SYDVKM. In DNA, the CDR3 is TGTGCCAGCAGTTTTTGGCGAATTTCTGGAAACACCATATATTTT. It translates to CASSFWRISGNTIYF.

This clone has more than one count but fewer than ten. The V gene is TRBV4-3, the J gene TRBJ1-1; no clear D. The CDR3 is 16 amino acids. Per germline, CDR1 LGHNA and CDR2 YSLEER. Trimming shortened V by 0 bases and J by 3 bases, and 14 bases separated the two germline ends. In DNA form, the CDR3 reads TGCGCCAGCAGCCAAGAATGGACGGATGGATACACTGAAGCTTTCTTT. Encoded protein: CASSQEWTDGYTEAFF.

This clone was picked up many times. The chain has TRBV10-3 and TRBJ1-4; D ambiguous. The germline V and J ends were trimmed by 5 bases and 0 bases, with 7 bases remaining between them. The CDR3 sequence is 14 residues long. Germline V CDR1 and CDR2: ENHRY, SYGVKD. The CDR3 protein is CAISSASTNEKLFF. The CDR3 DNA reads TGTGCCATCAGTTCGGCATCAACTAATGAAAAACTGTTTTTT.

This clone was observed at least ten times. The rearrangement links TRBV27 to TRBJ1-4, with 7 bases matching TRBD1. Germline V gives CDR1 MNHEY, CDR2 SMNVEV (reference sequence). V trimming: 5 bases; J trimming: 8 bases; junction bases outside the gene matches: 14. The CDR3 totals 16 residues. CDR3 coding DNA: TGTGCCAGCAGTCCACAACCCTACAGGGGAGTGGAAAAACTGTTTTTT. Translation gives CASSPQPYRGVEKLFF.

The chain is built from TRBV13 and TRBJ1-1; 7 positions match TRBD1. J lost 6 bases, V lost 0 bases, and 7 bases had no gene match. CDR3 length: 15 amino acids. Germline CDR1 reads PRHDT; CDR2 reads FYEKMQ (reference sequence). CDR3 nucleotides: TGTGCCAGCAGCTTAGGGAGGGGGCGCGGCTCTGAAGCTTTCTTT. It encodes CASSLGRGRGSEAFF.

The rearrangement joins TRBV6-2 or TRBV6-3 to TRBJ2-2, with 7 bases lining up with TRBD1. This CDR3 has 14 amino acids. The germline gives CDR1 MNHEY, CDR2 SVGEGT. Trimming cost V 5 bases and J 6 bases; bases outside gene matches: 6. In nucleotides, the CDR3 is TGTGCCAGCAGTAAAGGGGGCTCCCCCGGGGAGCTGTTTTTT. It encodes CASSKGGSPGELFF.

This clone was seen repeatedly, ten times or more. The rearrangement links TRBV6-5 to TRBJ2-1; 7 bases are a match to TRBD2. The V and J ends lost 0 bases and 1 base, in that order; junction bases with no gene match: 3. The CDR3 extends over 16 amino acids. The germline CDR1 and CDR2 sequences are MNHEY and SVGAGI. CDR3 in DNA: TGTGCCAGCAGTTACTCTGCGGGAGCATCCTACAATGAGCAGTTCTTC. This translates into CASSYSAGASYNEQFF.

This clone was counted many times. This may be a read error: a much more frequent sequence differs by one nucleotide. The same CDR3 arises from other DNA sequences in this sample as well. V gene TRBV20-1 combines with J gene TRBJ1-2, with D perhaps TRBD1 (6 bases). Per germline, CDR1 DFQATT and CDR2 SNEGSKA (reference sequence). The germline V and J ends were trimmed by 3 bases and 2 bases, with 10 bases remaining between them. The CDR3 sequence is 13 residues long. The chain's CDR3 is CSASPGGNYGYTF. Written as DNA, the CDR3 is TGCAGTGCTAGTCCCGGGGGCAACTATGGCTACACCTTC.

This chain joins TRBV2 and TRBJ2-7, with 9 positions matching TRBD2. With 4 bases clipped from V and 5 bases from J, the junction kept 9 bases outside the gene matches. Germline V CDR1 and CDR2: SNHLY, FYNNEI. The CDR3 spans 15 residues. The CDR3 here is CASSGAGLAPHEQYV. Here the CDR3 DNA reads TGTGCCAGCAGTGGAGCCGGACTAGCGCCTCACGAGCAGTACGTC.

In this sample, this clone turned up many times. The chain employs TRBV9 and TRBJ2-5; 8 bases match TRBD2. This CDR3 has 15 residues. Germline CDR1 reads SGDLS; CDR2 reads YYNGEE. The trim removed 0 bases at V and 5 bases at J, leaving 6 bases unmatched. DNA of the CDR3: TGTGCCAGCAGCGTAGGGGTAGCGGGATCTGAGACCCAGTACTTC. Translated, it gives CASSVGVAGSETQYF.

This clone was detected many times. This rearrangement joins TRBV11-2 to TRBJ2-1; 7 nucleotides match TRBD2. Germline CDR1 is SGHAT and CDR2 is FQNNGV. V gave up 7 bases and J gave up 4 bases; unmatched junction bases: 10. The CDR3 is 15 amino acids. In nucleotides, the CDR3 is TGTGCCAGCACCGACCTAGCGGAAATATACAATGAGCAGTTCTTC. It is translated as CASTDLAEIYNEQFF.

At least ten counts were recorded for this clone. This chain joins TRBV7-9 and TRBJ1-4; 9 bases are a match to TRBD1. CDR1 and CDR2 (germline): SEHNR, FQNEAQ (reference sequence). This CDR3 comprises 16 residues. J was trimmed by 8 bases and V by 4 bases; bases with no gene match: 11. CDR3 amino acids: CASSSDRTGAYEKLFF. CDR3 bases: TGTGCCAGCAGCTCAGACCGGACAGGGGCGTACGAAAAACTGTTTTTT. Using reference TRBV7-9 and TRBJ1-4 for the parts outside the CDR3, the full variable domain is DTGVSQNPRHKITKRGQNVTFRCDPISEHNRLYWYRQTLGQGPEFLTYFQNEAQLEKSRLLSDRFSAERPKGSFSTLEIQRTEQGDSAMYLCASSSDRTGAYEKLFFGSGTQLSVL.

This clone was found many times. The chain employs TRBV6-1 and TRBJ2-3, with a possible D match to TRBD1 (6 bases). From germline, CDR1 is MNHNS and CDR2 SASEGT. Trimming took off 8 bases at V and 0 bases at J, with 9 bases between the two ends. The CDR3 has 13 amino acids. The CDR3 DNA reads TGTGCCAGCGGGACACCTAGCACAGATACGCAGTATTTT. It yields the protein CASGTPSTDTQYF.

This clone came up a few times. The V and J genes are TRBV6-4 and TRBJ1-2; weak D call: TRBD1 (6 bases). The length of the CDR3 is 16 residues. Germline V gene lookup returns CDR1 MRHNA and CDR2 SNTAGT. V lost 6 bases and J 6 bases, leaving 23 bases between the germline ends. The chain's CDR3 is CASRPNYRQENHGYTF. The CDR3 bases are TGTGCCAGCAGACCTAACTACCGACAGGAAAACCATGGCTACACCTTC.

This clone occurred many times. The V gene is TRBV19, the J gene TRBJ1-5; D unclear. V was trimmed by 1 base and J by 6 bases, leaving 4 bases between them. The length of the CDR3 is 12 residues. The germline gives CDR1 LNHDA, CDR2 SQIVND (reference sequence). CDR3 protein: CASSIGSQPQHF. The DNA for the CDR3 is TGTGCCAGTAGTATAGGCTCTCAGCCCCAGCATTTT.

This clone was seen many times. This sequence joins TRBV6-1 and TRBJ1-4; TRBD1 matches 7 bases. Germline loops: CDR1 MNHNS, CDR2 SASEGT. J lost 7 bases, V lost 5 bases, and 13 bases had no gene match. CDR3 size: 16 residues. CDR3 protein: CASSFTGTVSSEKLFF. The CDR3 DNA is TGTGCCAGCAGTTTTACAGGGACAGTCTCGAGTGAAAAACTGTTTTTT.

This clone was seen many times. This sample includes further DNA sequences coding for the same CDR3. The chain uses TRBV19 and TRBJ2-5, with a tentative D call TRBD2 (6 bases). Trimming pared 3 bases from V and 3 bases from J, leaving 14 bases between. The CDR3 loop spans 15 amino acids. Germline V lookup: CDR1 LNHDA, CDR2 SQIVND (reference sequence). CDR3: CASSIPFGGKETQYF. The CDR3 DNA follows: TGTGCCAGTAGTATCCCCTTTGGAGGGAAAGAGACCCAGTACTTC.

This clone was recorded at least ten times. Other DNA sequences from this sample encode an identical CDR3 as well. The gene calls are TRBV20-1 and TRBJ1-2; 7 nucleotides align to TRBD1. Looked up from germline, CDR1 is DFQATT and CDR2 is SNEGSKA (reference sequence). The CDR3 extends over 14 amino acids. J was trimmed by 0 bases and V by 4 bases; bases with no gene match: 5. CDR3 residues: CSAKGANSNYGYTF. The CDR3 DNA sequence: TGCAGTGCTAAGGGGGCCAACTCTAACTATGGCTACACCTTC.

The chain joins TRBV15 to TRBJ2-3; D is perhaps TRBD2 (6 bases). Germline V CDR1 and CDR2: LNHNV, YYDKDF (reference sequence). V was pared by 2 bases and J by 0 bases, with 9 bases between. The CDR3 has 15 residues. CDR3 loop: CATSRILASTDTQYF. CDR3 DNA sequence: TGTGCCACCAGCAGAATACTAGCTAGCACAGATACGCAGTATTTT.